This entry lists 27 T cell receptor beta chains sequenced from one sample in a study of shared clonotypes between healthy human individuals. Clones were sequenced by immunoSEQ multiplex PCR, and TCRdb holds only the in-frame ones, with some missing. Altogether some 2 million clones are present, about 95% being singletons, with the ten largest covering more than 0.1%. The sample comprised naive CD4+ T cells sorted from blood. Subset defined: CD45RA+ positively selected. These TCRs come from a man younger than 30 in good health.

This clone showed up just once. The V call is TRBV5-1, the J call TRBJ1-2; D remains unclear. Germline CDR1 reads SGHRS; CDR2 reads YFSETQ. The CDR3 spans 14 residues. Between the trimmed V and J ends, which lost 2 bases and 0 bases, there was a span of 8 bases. The CDR3 DNA reads as TGCGCCAGCAGCTTCGCACAGCCTAACTATGGCTACACCTTC. This gives the protein CASSFAQPNYGYTF.

The chain couples TRBV18 to TRBJ2-3; 10 positions match TRBD2. Trimming took 2 bases from V and 1 from J; bases not matched to a gene: 12. The CDR3 is 19 amino acids. The germline V gene encodes CDR1 KGHSH and CDR2 LQKENI. CDR3 DNA: TGTGCCAGCTCACCAGGACTAGCGGCCAATACTCTACGCACAGATACGCAGTATTTT. Its translation is CASSPGLAANTLRTDTQYF.

This chain links TRBV5-1 with TRBJ1-1; D is possibly TRBD1 (6 bases). The germline gives CDR1 SGHRS, CDR2 YFSETQ. The CDR3 length is 14 residues. V was trimmed by 3 bases and J by 8 bases, leaving 17 bases between them. Here the CDR3 DNA reads TGCGCCAGCAGCTCAGGGGACGGCCCGGGGGAAGCTTTCTTT. It specifies CASSSGDGPGEAFF.

V is TRBV2 and J is TRBJ1-2; 9 bases agree with TRBD1. CDR1 and CDR2 from the germline V gene are SNHLY and FYNNEI. J gave up 8 bases and V 6 bases, and 7 bases lay outside the gene matches. The CDR3 runs to 13 residues. The CDR3 nucleotides read TGTGCCAGCAGGATAGAGACAGGGGGAGGCTACACCTTC. Encoded protein: CASRIETGGGYTF.

This chain uses TRBV27 with TRBJ2-7; perhaps TRBD1 as D (5 bases). Germline CDR1 is MNHEY and CDR2 is SMNVEV (reference sequence). This CDR3 region has 16 residues. V was pared by 4 bases and J by 2 bases, with 18 bases between. CDR3 DNA sequence: TGTGCCAGCAGTTCCTCTGGGCAGGGTAGGCCCTACGAGCAGTACTTC. The encoded protein is CASSSSGQGRPYEQYF.

The chain joins TRBV11-2 to TRBJ1-1; TRBD1 is a possible D gene (6 bases). The CDR3 is 14 residues long. From germline, CDR1 is SGHAT and CDR2 FQNNGV. Trimming took off 4 bases at V and 5 bases at J, with 14 bases between the two ends. CDR3 region: CASSSQGSVTEAFF. CDR3 nucleotides: TGTGCCAGCAGCTCACAGGGCTCGGTTACTGAAGCTTTCTTT.

Here the CDR3 reads CASSPQTGGMTEAFF. CDR3 sequence (DNA): TGTGCCAGCAGCCCGCAAACAGGGGGCATGACTGAAGCTTTCTTT. The V and J genes are TRBV11-2 and TRBJ1-1, with TRBD1 identical over 9 bases. The V segment lost 5 bases and the J segment 5 bases; nucleotides outside the gene matches: 9. There are 15 residues in the CDR3. CDR1 SGHAT and CDR2 FQNNGV come from the germline V gene.

The genes are TRBV13 and TRBJ2-1; no clear D gene. V was pared by 4 bases and J by 9 bases, with 7 bases between. Germline assignment: CDR1 PRHDT and CDR2 FYEKMQ (reference sequence). CDR3 length: 11 residues. The CDR3 region is CASSSMGEQFF. The CDR3 region has the DNA TGTGCCAGCAGCTCAATGGGTGAGCAGTTCTTC.

This chain connects TRBV28 to TRBJ1-2; D not resolved. This CDR3 has 14 amino acids. The germline gives CDR1 MDHEN, CDR2 SYDVKM. V lost 2 bases and J lost 2, with 9 bases in between. The CDR3 nucleotides read TGTGCCAGCAGTTTACCAAGTCTAAACTATGGCTACACCTTC. As protein: CASSLPSLNYGYTF.

The CDR3 coding sequence is TGTGCCTGGACCGTGACTAGCGGGTACAATGAGCAGTTCTTC. It yields the protein CAWTVTSGYNEQFF. This chain joins TRBV30 and TRBJ2-1, with TRBD2 matching over 10 bases. This CDR3 contains 14 residues. Germline-derived CDR1 and CDR2 are GTSNPN and SVGIG (reference sequence). V trimming: 4 bases; J trimming: 4 bases; junction bases outside the gene matches: 4.

For this clone: The identical CDR3 is also encoded by other nucleotide sequences in the sample. The V call is TRBV9, the J call TRBJ2-5; 11 nucleotides align to TRBD1. This CDR3 is 16 amino acids long. In germline, CDR1 is SGDLS, CDR2 YYNGEE. V dropped 3 bases and J dropped 1; count of bases not matched to a gene: 5. The CDR3 region has the DNA TGTGCCAGCAGCGCAGGGACAGGGGGTGGCCAAGAGACCCAGTACTTC. This encodes CASSAGTGGGQETQYF.

The chain is built from TRBV7-9 and TRBJ1-1; D call uncertain. Trimming removed 2 bases at V and 1 base at J, with 11 bases between. Per germline, CDR1 SEHNR and CDR2 FQNEAQ (reference sequence). The CDR3 is made up of 15 amino acids. CDR3 sequence (DNA): TGTGCCAGCAGCTTAAGGGCGGTTACGAACACTGAAGCTTTCTTT. This codes for CASSLRAVTNTEAFF.

Notes on this clone: Other nucleotide sequences from this sample produce the same CDR3. The chain links TRBV5-1 to TRBJ1-2; no firm D call. The V gene lost 0 bases and the J gene lost 2 bases, with 5 bases spanning the gap. The CDR3 extends over 13 amino acids. Per the germline V gene, CDR1 is SGHRS and CDR2 is YFSETQ. CDR3: CASSLAENYGYTF. CDR3 sequence (DNA): TGCGCCAGCAGCTTGGCCGAGAACTATGGCTACACCTTC.

CDR3 sequence: CASSPEGTLPYEQYF. The CDR3 nucleotides are TGTGCCAGCAGCCCCGAAGGGACTCTTCCCTACGAGCAGTACTTC. The chain is built from TRBV9 and TRBJ2-7; D is perhaps TRBD2 (6 bases). CDR3 length: 15 amino acids. Germline V gene data show CDR1 as SGDLS and CDR2 as YYNGEE. Trimming removed 4 bases from V and 2 bases from J, with 16 bases in between. The entire variable domain, with the rest obtained from reference TRBV9 and TRBJ2-7, is as follows: DSGVTQTPKHLITATGQRVTLRCSPRSGDLSVYWYQQSLDQGLQFLIQYYNGEERAKGNILERFSAQQFPDLHSELNLSSLELGDSALYFCASSPEGTLPYEQYFGPGTRLTVT.

CDR3 sequence reads: CASSRAGPNTEAFF. In nucleotides, the CDR3 is TGTGCCAGCAGCAGGGCAGGGCCGAACACTGAAGCTTTCTTT. V is TRBV6-5 and J is TRBJ1-1; D might be TRBD1 (5 bases). With 6 bases removed from V and 1 base from J, the gap between germline ends came to 12 bases. CDR1 MNHEY and CDR2 SVGAGI come from the germline V gene. The CDR3 runs to 14 residues.

The J gene is TRBJ2-1, the V gene TRBV11-2, with D maybe TRBD2 (6 bases). Trimming cost V 5 bases and J 0 bases, with 11 bases left between them. This CDR3 comprises 15 residues. Germline CDR1 is SGHAT and CDR2 is FQNNGV. The CDR3 here is CASSGGDLSYNEQFF. In DNA, the CDR3 is TGTGCCAGCAGCGGCGGGGATCTCTCCTACAATGAGCAGTTCTTC.

The genes are TRBV25-1 and TRBJ1-5; D not resolved. The germline V and J ends were trimmed by 2 bases and 9 bases, with 11 bases remaining between them. This CDR3 has 13 amino acids. CDR1 MGHDK and CDR2 SYGVNS come from the germline V gene. The CDR3 is CASSEGDFGPQHF. The CDR3 region has the DNA TGTGCCAGCAGTGAAGGAGATTTTGGGCCCCAGCATTTT. Complete variable domain (other parts from reference TRBV25-1 and TRBJ1-5): EADIYQTPRYLVIGTGKKITLECSQTMGHDKMYWYQQDPGMELHLIHYSYGVNSTEKGDLSSESTVSRIRTEHFPLTLESARPSHTSQYLCASSEGDFGPQHFGDGTRLSIL.

The J gene is TRBJ2-7, the V gene TRBV28, with TRBD1 matching over 7 bases. V lost 1 base, J lost 9 bases, and 9 bases stayed unmatched. Germline loops: CDR1 MDHEN, CDR2 SYDVKM. This CDR3 is built from 14 residues. CDR3 DNA sequence: TGTGCCAGCAGTTTATCAGGACAGGCCTCGAGGCAGTACTTC. This translates into CASSLSGQASRQYF.

The chain uses TRBV7-8 and TRBJ2-7; 12 nucleotides agree with TRBD2. CDR1 is SGHVS, CDR2 FQNEAQ, per germline. The CDR3 is 17 amino acids. The trim removed 5 bases at V and 1 base at J, leaving 9 bases unmatched. For the CDR3, the DNA is TGTGCCAGCAGCATCCGGACTAGCGGGACGAAGTCCTACGAGCAGTACTTC. Translating it yields CASSIRTSGTKSYEQYF.

The chain recombines TRBV10-2 with TRBJ1-1; 7 bases fit TRBD1. Germline trimming cut 4 bases from V and 3 bases from J; bases unmatched to any gene: 17. CDR1 and CDR2 from the germline V gene are WSHSY and SAAADI. This CDR3 spans 18 amino acids. CDR3 sequence reads: CASSVRVSQGVYDTEAFF. CDR3 DNA: TGCGCCAGCAGTGTCAGGGTGTCGCAGGGGGTATACGACACTGAAGCTTTCTTT.

The V gene is TRBV11-2, the J gene TRBJ1-3; D unclear. Per germline, CDR1 SGHAT and CDR2 FQNNGV. CDR3 length: 16 amino acids. Trimming cost V 3 bases and J 0 bases, with 12 bases left between them. Here the CDR3 reads CASSFRRQSSGNTIYF. The CDR3 DNA follows: TGTGCCAGCAGCTTTCGTCGACAAAGCTCTGGAAACACCATATATTTT.

The V and J genes are TRBV29-1 and TRBJ2-4; 9 bases fit TRBD2. Unmatched junction bases numbered 7, after V lost 3 bases and J lost 1 base. CDR3 size: 16 residues. Germline V gene lookup returns CDR1 SQVTM and CDR2 ANQGSEA. CDR3 loop: CSVEVAGARAKNIQYF. The CDR3 nucleotides read TGCAGCGTTGAGGTAGCGGGAGCCCGGGCCAAAAACATTCAGTACTTC.

This chain connects TRBV7-9 to TRBJ1-2; 8 nucleotides agree with TRBD1. With 8 bases clipped from V and 6 bases from J, the junction kept 8 bases outside the gene matches. Germline CDR1 reads SEHNR; CDR2 reads FQNEAQ (reference sequence). This CDR3 has 13 amino acids. The DNA of the CDR3 is TGTGCCAGCCCTCAGACAGGGGTCAATGGCTACACCTTC. It yields the protein CASPQTGVNGYTF.

A remark on this clone: Distinct nucleotide sequences in the sample also encode this CDR3. The rearrangement joins TRBV9 to TRBJ2-3; 13 bases map to TRBD2. The CDR3 runs to 16 residues. V shed 2 bases and J 4 bases; nucleotides not matched to a gene: 4. Germline lookup yields CDR1 SGDLS and CDR2 YYNGEE. CDR3 sequence: CASSVTLAGGADTQYF. CDR3 coding DNA: TGTGCCAGCAGCGTGACACTAGCGGGAGGGGCAGATACGCAGTATTTT.

V is TRBV7-2 and J is TRBJ2-7; no definite D call. The germline V and J ends were trimmed by 5 bases and 3 bases, with 5 bases remaining between them. CDR3 size: 11 residues. CDR1 and CDR2 (germline): SGHTA, FQGNSA. In DNA form, the CDR3 reads TGTGCCAGCAGCAATTTCTACGAGCAGTACTTC. It yields the protein CASSNFYEQYF.

The gene calls are TRBV30 and TRBJ1-2, with 8 positions matching TRBD1. The CDR3 runs 13 residues. CDR1 and CDR2 from the germline V gene are GTSNPN and SVGIG (reference sequence). Trimming took 1 base from V and 14 from J; bases not matched to a gene: 12. The CDR3 here is CAWSAGTGALGTF. The CDR3 DNA reads TGTGCCTGGAGTGCCGGGACAGGAGCGCTGGGTACCTTC.

The chain has TRBV30 and TRBJ1-1; D is ambiguous. CDR1 GTSNPN and CDR2 SVGIG come from the germline V gene (reference sequence). The V end lost 1 base, the J end lost 11 bases, and 8 bases lay between the germline ends. The CDR3 consists of 10 residues. The CDR3 region has the DNA TGTGCCTGGAGTGAACAAAGGGCTTTCTTT. Translation gives CAWSEQRAFF.